These 9 T cell receptor beta chains were sequenced from one sample in a study of OX40 agonist ivuxolimab in advanced cancers. Clones were read by immunoSEQ multiplex PCR, and TCRdb kept only the in-frame ones, dropping some. The sample yields 70,000 to 100,000 clones, 84% seen once. The sample here was CD4+ or CD8+ T cells sorted from blood, taken in a trial of the OX40 agonist ivuxolimab. The receptors here all came from an adult with an advanced solid tumor such as melanoma, head and neck, liver or kidney cancer.

V gene TRBV14 combines with J gene TRBJ1-2; D might be TRBD1 (6 bases). Trimming took 3 bases from V and 4 from J, leaving 12 bases between them. The CDR3 runs 14 residues. The germline V gene encodes CDR1 SGHDN and CDR2 FVKESK. The CDR3 DNA reads TGTGCCAGCAGCCAGACGACAGGCCTCTATGGCTACACCTTC. Translating gives CASSQTTGLYGYTF.

The gene calls are TRBV30 and TRBJ1-5; D possibly corresponds to TRBD1 (6 bases). From germline, CDR1 is GTSNPN and CDR2 SVGIG (reference sequence). Trimming pared 8 bases from V and 7 bases from J, leaving 15 bases between. This CDR3 contains 12 residues. The CDR3 nucleotides read TGTGCCGGGGGGGGCGGGAACCAGCCCCAGCATTTT. Its protein product is CAGGGGNQPQHF. Full variable domain (remainder filled in from reference TRBV30 and TRBJ1-5): SQTIHQWPATLVQPVGSPLSLECTVEGTSNPNLYWYRQAAGRGLQLLFYSVGIGQISSEVPQNLSASRPQDRQFILSSKKLLLSDSGFYLCAGGGGNQPQHFGDGTRLSIL.

The chain recombines TRBV28 with TRBJ1-6; TRBD1 might be the D (6 bases). This CDR3 is 18 amino acids long. The germline gives CDR1 MDHEN, CDR2 SYDVKM. The V end was cut by 3 bases, the J end by 4 bases, with 19 bases between. As DNA, the CDR3 is TGTGCCAGCAGTTTGGCCCCGGGGGGGGCCGTTTATAATTCACCCCTCCACTTT. Protein product: CASSLAPGGAVYNSPLHF.

The J gene is TRBJ1-5, the V gene TRBV7-9, with D unclear. Trimming stripped 0 bases from V and 0 bases from J, with 6 bases between. In germline, CDR1 is SEHNR, CDR2 FQNEAQ (reference sequence). The CDR3 covers 15 residues. The CDR3 nucleotides are TGTGCCAGCAGCTTAGCAGGAAATAGCAATCAGCCCCAGCATTTT. It specifies CASSLAGNSNQPQHF.

The V and J genes are TRBV11-2 and TRBJ1-2; D is uncertain. The V and J ends lost 1 base and 0 bases respectively, with 9 bases between them. CDR3 length: 15 amino acids. Germline loops: CDR1 SGHAT, CDR2 FQNNGV. This CDR3 is CASSLGLTTNYGYTF. The CDR3 nucleotides read TGTGCCAGCAGCTTAGGCCTGACAACTAACTATGGCTACACCTTC.

The rearrangement links TRBV6-1 to TRBJ1-1, with a possible D match to TRBD1 (5 bases). Germline-derived CDR1 and CDR2 are MNHNS and SASEGT. V was pared by 4 bases and J by 4 bases, with 13 bases between. CDR3 length: 14 amino acids. CDR3 amino acids: CASSARVESTEAFF. For the CDR3, the DNA is TGTGCCAGCAGTGCCAGGGTGGAGAGCACTGAAGCTTTCTTT.

The chain combines TRBV11-1 with TRBJ2-2; the match to TRBD1 covers 9 bases. Germline V CDR1 and CDR2: SGHAT, FQDESV (reference sequence). The junction had 1 base not matched to a gene; V was cut back by 3 bases and J by 5 bases. The CDR3 sequence is 14 residues long. The CDR3 protein is CASSLGQGTGELFF. The CDR3, as DNA: TGTGCCAGCAGCTTGGGACAGGGAACCGGGGAGCTGTTTTTT.

The J gene is TRBJ1-1, the V gene TRBV11-1; D possibly corresponds to TRBD1 (6 bases). From germline, CDR1 is SGHAT and CDR2 FQDESV (reference sequence). The CDR3 has 14 amino acids. Trimming stripped 6 bases from V and 3 bases from J, with 14 bases between. In nucleotides, the CDR3 is TGTGCCAGCAGAGAACAGACAGGTGACACTGAAGCTTTCTTT. Translation: CASREQTGDTEAFF.

This chain uses TRBV7-9 with TRBJ2-5, with TRBD1 matching 7 bases. The trim removed 5 bases at V and 4 bases at J, leaving 4 bases unmatched. Per the germline V gene, CDR1 is SEHNR and CDR2 is FQNEAQ (reference sequence). The CDR3 length is 13 residues. CDR3 DNA: TGTGCCAGCAGCCCGGGACAGCTAGAGACCCAGTACTTC. Translating it yields CASSPGQLETQYF. Using reference TRBV7-9 and TRBJ2-5 for the parts outside the CDR3, the full variable domain is DTGVSQNPRHKITKRGQNVTFRCDPISEHNRLYWYRQTLGQGPEFLTYFQNEAQLEKSRLLSDRFSAERPKGSFSTLEIQRTEQGDSAMYLCASSPGQLETQYFGPGTRLLVL.